The T cell receptor (beta chain) under discussion was sequenced for a study of shared clonotypes between healthy human individuals. Looking at the study overall: Three plates were used per donor for CD4 naive, three for CD4 memory, two for CD8 naive and one for CD8 memory.

Assay used: immunoSEQ multiplex PCR; TCRdb lists only in-frame clones, some missing. The table records some 1 million clones, roughly 80% of them present only once. Regarding this clone: Within the sample, other DNA sequences also encode this same CDR3.

Trimming cost V 0 bases and J 2 bases, with 11 bases left between them. The length of the CDR3 is 15 residues. Germline V gene sequence: CDR1 SGHRS, CDR2 YFSETQ. The material sequenced was memory CD4+ T cells sorted from blood. The subset was: CD45RA-negative fraction. This receptor was obtained from a young man in good health. The chain recombines TRBV5-1 with TRBJ2-5, with unresolved D. CDR3 protein: CASSLAGQTQETQYF. The DNA for the CDR3 is TGCGCCAGCAGCTTGGCCGGGCAGACACAAGAGACCCAGTACTTC.